This TCR beta chain originates from a study of shared clonotypes between healthy human individuals. Study information: Researchers assigned three CD4 naive, three CD4 memory, two CD8 naive and one CD8 memory plate to each donor.

Using immunoSEQ multiplex PCR, the repertoire was profiled, and TCRdb retains in-frame clones only, with some absent. In the table there are about 960,000 clones, over 75% of which are singletons. From CD4+ cells came CD45RA+ naive and CD45RA-negative memory subsets. Trimming took 1 base from V and 0 from J, leaving 7 bases between them. This CDR3 comprises 15 residues. The V gene's germline CDR1 is GTSNPN and CDR2 SVGIG (reference sequence). The source material was memory CD4+ T cells sorted from blood. Subset here: CD45RA-negative fraction. This sequence joins TRBV30 and TRBJ2-6, with D maybe TRBD1 (5 bases). This receptor was taken from a man aged 18 to 30 in good health. In DNA form, the CDR3 reads TGTGCCTGGAGTGACACAGGCTCTGGGGCCAACGTCCTGACTTTC. It is translated as CAWSDTGSGANVLTF.